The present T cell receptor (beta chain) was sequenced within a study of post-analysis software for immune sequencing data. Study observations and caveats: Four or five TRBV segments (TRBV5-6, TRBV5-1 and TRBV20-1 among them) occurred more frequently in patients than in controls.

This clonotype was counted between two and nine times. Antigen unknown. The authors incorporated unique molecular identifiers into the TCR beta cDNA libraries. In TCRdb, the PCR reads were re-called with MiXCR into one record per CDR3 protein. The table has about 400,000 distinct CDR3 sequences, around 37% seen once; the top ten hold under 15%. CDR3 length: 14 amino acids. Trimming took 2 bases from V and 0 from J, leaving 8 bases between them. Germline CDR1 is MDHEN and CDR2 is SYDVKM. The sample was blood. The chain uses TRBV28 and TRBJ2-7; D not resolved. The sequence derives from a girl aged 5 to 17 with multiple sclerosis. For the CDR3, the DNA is TGTGCCAGCAGTTTAGGTCCAGACTCCTACGAGCAGTACTTC. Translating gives CASSLGPDSYEQYF.